The entry below gives a single T cell receptor beta chain sequence along with its context. No antigen is known for it. The ends lost 5 bases at V and 9 bases at J; junction bases unmatched: 10. CDR3 length equals 14 residues. Only healthy Caucasians were enrolled as donors. This record belongs to a study of identical twins. Points from the study as a whole: For cord blood, abundant beta clonotypes had fewer insertions, unlike memory repertoires, which showed none. Twin-shared out-of-frame alpha sequences were enriched for low generation probability.

A universal primer site was created by template switching, with the cDNA bearing unique molecular identifiers. A single record per CDR3 protein comes from TCRdb applying MiXCR to the 5' RACE reads. Counted here are 450,000 or so distinct CDR3 sequences, around 18% occurring once; the ten biggest clones make up around 12%. This sequence was found in a man aged 45-65 years in good health. The chain carries TRBV12-3 or TRBV12-4 and TRBJ2-1, with 7 bases fitting TRBD2. Input material: naive T cells sorted from blood. The CDR3 sequence: CASSGSGTIGEQFF. The CDR3 nucleotides are TGTGCCAGCAGTGGATCCGGGACTATAGGTGAGCAGTTCTTC.